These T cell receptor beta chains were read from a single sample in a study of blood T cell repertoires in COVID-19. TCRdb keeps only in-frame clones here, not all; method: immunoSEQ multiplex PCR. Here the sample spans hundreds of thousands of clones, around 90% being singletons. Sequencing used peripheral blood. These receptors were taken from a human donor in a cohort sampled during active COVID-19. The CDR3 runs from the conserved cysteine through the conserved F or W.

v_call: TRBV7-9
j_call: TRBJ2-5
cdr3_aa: CASSLGQGEETQYF

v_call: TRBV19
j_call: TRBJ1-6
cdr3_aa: CASRDIGSSPLHF

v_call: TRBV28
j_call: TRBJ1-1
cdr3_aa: CASSGFREIIPEAFF

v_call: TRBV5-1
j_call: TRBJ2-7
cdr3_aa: CASSFTGFSYEQYF

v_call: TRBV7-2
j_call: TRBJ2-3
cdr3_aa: CASTLLAGGPDTQYF

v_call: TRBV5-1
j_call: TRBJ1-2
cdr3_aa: CASNFRTATPKDGYTF

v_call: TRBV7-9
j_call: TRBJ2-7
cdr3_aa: CASSFTGGEQYF

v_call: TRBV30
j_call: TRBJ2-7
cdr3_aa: CAWSQGSGVYYEQYF

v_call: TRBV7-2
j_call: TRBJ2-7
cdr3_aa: CASSLTGSINEQYF

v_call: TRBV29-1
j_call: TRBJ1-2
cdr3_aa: CSVPGDGTDYGYTF

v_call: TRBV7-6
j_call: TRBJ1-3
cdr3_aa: CASSLGLESSGNTIYF

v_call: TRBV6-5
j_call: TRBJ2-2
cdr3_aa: CASRPSGAGELFF

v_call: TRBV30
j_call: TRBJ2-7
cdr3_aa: CAWTLTGGFYEQYF

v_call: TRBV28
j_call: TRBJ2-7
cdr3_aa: CASRGAQSTYEQYF

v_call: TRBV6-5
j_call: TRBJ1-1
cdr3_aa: CASSLTPNTEAFF

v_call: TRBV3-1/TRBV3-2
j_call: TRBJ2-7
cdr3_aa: CASSQRASGAPQDEQYF

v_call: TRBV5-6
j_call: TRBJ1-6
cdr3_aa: CASSWGDRGRGSPLHF

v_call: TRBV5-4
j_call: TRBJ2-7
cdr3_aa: CASSLAGGSYEQYF

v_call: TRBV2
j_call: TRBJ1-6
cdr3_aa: CASRRGLGSPLHF

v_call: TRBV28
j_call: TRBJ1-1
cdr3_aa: CASWEGNTEAFF

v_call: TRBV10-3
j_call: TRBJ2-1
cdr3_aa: CAISVRDRENEQFF

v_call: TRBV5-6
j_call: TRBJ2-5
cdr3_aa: CASSEYRFRESETQYF

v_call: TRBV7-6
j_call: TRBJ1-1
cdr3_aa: CASSLATWVGNTEAFF

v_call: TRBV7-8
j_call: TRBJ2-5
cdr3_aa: CASSYDRAQETQYF

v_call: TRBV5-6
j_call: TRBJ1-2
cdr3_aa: CASSLVWAAYGYTF

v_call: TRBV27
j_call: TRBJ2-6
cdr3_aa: CASSSGSIPSGANVLTF

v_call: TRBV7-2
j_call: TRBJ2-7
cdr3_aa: CASSSLRDRGAYEQYF

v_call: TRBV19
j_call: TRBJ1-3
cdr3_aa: CASSMGDSNSGNTIYF

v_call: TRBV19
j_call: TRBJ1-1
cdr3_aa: CASSIKGGSLFSGAFF